A single sample gave rise to the 32 T cell receptor beta chains below, sequenced in a study of T cell responses to AZD1222 COVID-19 vaccine. Profiling relied on immunoSEQ multiplex PCR, and the TCRdb table lists in-frame clones only, not all of them. The repertoire holds 170,000 or so clones, 90% seen once, with about 1.6% in the top ten. The sequenced sample was peripheral blood, obtained on day 0 of AZD1222 vaccination. The receptors originated from an adult in good health.

This clone is a singleton in its sample. The chain combines TRBV5-1 with TRBJ1-3; D is undetermined. V lost 2 bases, J lost 4 bases, and 10 bases lay in between. Germline CDR1 is SGHRS and CDR2 is YFSETQ. This CDR3 is 14 amino acids long. The CDR3 sequence is CASSFTSEGNTIYF. The DNA of the CDR3 is TGCGCCAGCAGCTTCACCTCAGAGGGAAACACCATATATTTT.

This clone was counted a single time. This chain joins TRBV11-2 and TRBJ2-1, with no clear D. This CDR3 comprises 15 residues. Germline V gene sequence: CDR1 SGHAT, CDR2 FQNNGV. The ends were cut back, 2 bases at V and 1 base at J, with 9 bases in the middle. CDR3 coding DNA: TGTGCCAGCAGCTTACACCAGGAATCCTACAATGAGCAGTTCTTC. The encoded protein is CASSLHQESYNEQFF.

The chain joins TRBV30 to TRBJ2-6, with D possibly matching TRBD1 (6 bases). CDR1 is GTSNPN and CDR2 is SVGIG in the germline V gene (reference sequence). The CDR3 is made up of 16 amino acids. Between the trimmed V and J ends, which lost 1 base and 0 bases, there was a span of 10 bases. The CDR3 loop is CAWSATGTSGANVLTF. CDR3 sequence (DNA): TGTGCCTGGAGTGCTACAGGGACCTCTGGGGCCAACGTCCTGACTTTC.

The chain combines TRBV5-5 with TRBJ2-1, with TRBD1 identical over 7 bases. CDR3 size: 16 residues. V gave up 2 bases and J gave up 0 bases; unmatched junction bases: 5. CDR1 and CDR2 from the germline V gene are SGHKS and YYEKEE (reference sequence). The CDR3 protein is CASSFRQGLSYNEQFF. The DNA of the CDR3 is TGTGCCAGCAGCTTTCGACAGGGTCTCTCCTACAATGAGCAGTTCTTC.

The V gene is TRBV5-5, the J gene TRBJ2-7; 8 nucleotides match TRBD1. CDR3 length: 16 residues. CDR1 SGHKS and CDR2 YYEKEE come from the germline V gene (reference sequence). With V trimmed by 0 bases and J by 3 bases, 8 bases remained unmatched. CDR3 sequence (DNA): TGTGCCAGCAGCTTGGAGGGACAGGCTACGTACTACGAGCAGTACTTC. Translation gives CASSLEGQATYYEQYF.

The chain couples TRBV5-4 to TRBJ2-3; TRBD2 matches at 13 bases. This CDR3 has 16 residues. From germline, CDR1 is SGHNT and CDR2 YYREEE (reference sequence). Losses at the gene ends were 3 bases for V and 1 base for J; bases not matched to a gene: 2. This chain's CDR3 is CASSSGLAGGTDTQYF. CDR3 DNA sequence: TGTGCCAGCAGCTCTGGACTAGCGGGGGGCACAGATACGCAGTATTTT.

The gene calls are TRBV11-3 and TRBJ1-6; D ambiguous. Between the trimmed V and J ends, which lost 5 bases and 8 bases, there was a span of 13 bases. CDR1 is SGHNT and CDR2 is YENEEA in the germline V gene. This CDR3 comprises 14 residues. The CDR3 spells CASSPSVGHSPLHF. In DNA, the CDR3 is TGTGCCAGCAGCCCGTCAGTAGGGCATTCACCCCTCCACTTT.

The chain employs TRBV10-3 and TRBJ1-1; D is undetermined. There are 13 residues in the CDR3. Germline V gene lookup returns CDR1 ENHRY and CDR2 SYGVKD. V shed 6 bases and J shed 1 base, with 9 bases lying between them. The CDR3 nucleotides are TGTGCCATCAGGCGTCAGGAGAACACTGAAGCTTTCTTT. This encodes CAIRRQENTEAFF.

The rearrangement uses TRBV4-1 and TRBJ2-3; D remains ambiguous. Between the trimmed V and J ends, which lost 3 bases and 13 bases, there was a span of 17 bases. Germline lookup yields CDR1 MGHRA and CDR2 YSYEKL. The CDR3 totals 13 residues. CDR3 DNA: TGCGCCAGCAGCCAGTTCTCTAGGGTGGTGGAGTATTTT. Its protein product is CASSQFSRVVEYF.

The rearrangement uses TRBV28 and TRBJ1-1; a weak D match, TRBD1 (5 bases). V lost 6 bases and J lost 1, with 15 bases in between. The CDR3 loop spans 15 amino acids. Germline V gene sequence: CDR1 MDHEN, CDR2 SYDVKM. As DNA, the CDR3 is TGTGCCAGCAGCGCACTGGGACCGCGGAACACTGAAGCTTTCTTT. It translates to CASSALGPRNTEAFF. Filled out from reference TRBV28 and TRBJ1-1, the complete variable domain reads DVKVTQSSRYLVKRTGEKVFLECVQDMDHENMFWYRQDPGLGLRLIYFSYDVKMKEKGDIPEGYSVSREKKERFSLILESASTNQTSMYLCASSALGPRNTEAFFGQGTRLTVV.

This clone was counted once. This rearrangement joins TRBV11-2 to TRBJ1-3, with D possibly TRBD1 on 6 matching bases. Trimming removed 5 bases from V and 11 bases from J, with 19 bases in between. Per the germline V gene, CDR1 is SGHAT and CDR2 is FQNNGV. The CDR3 runs to 14 residues. This chain's CDR3 is CASSTIIGGAAIYF. In DNA form, the CDR3 reads TGTGCCAGCAGCACCATAATCGGGGGCGCCGCCATATATTTT.

The chain carries TRBV27 and TRBJ1-5, with D perhaps TRBD1 (5 bases). V lost 6 bases and J lost 3, with 9 bases in between. The CDR3 runs 13 residues. Germline values: CDR1 MNHEY, CDR2 SMNVEV (reference sequence). CDR3 coding DNA: TGTGCCAGCAGCTTGGGGCCCAATCAGCCCCAGCATTTT. It codes for CASSLGPNQPQHF.

This sequence joins TRBV15 and TRBJ2-1; 9 bases line up with TRBD1. V gave up 3 bases and J gave up 7 bases; unmatched junction bases: 13. CDR3 size: 17 residues. Germline V lookup: CDR1 LNHNV, CDR2 YYDKDF (reference sequence). The CDR3 nucleotides read TGTGCCACCAGCAGTTTCACAGGGGGCGCGTTCCCGAATGAGCAGTTCTTC. This translates into CATSSFTGGAFPNEQFF.

The gene calls are TRBV4-3 and TRBJ1-2; possible D gene TRBD1, 6 bases. There are 16 residues in the CDR3. Trimming left V 2 bases short and J 5 bases short, with 18 bases between. The germline gives CDR1 LGHNA, CDR2 YSLEER. This CDR3 reads CASSQKGQTGSYGYTF. The CDR3 DNA sequence: TGCGCCAGCAGCCAAAAGGGACAAACCGGATCATATGGCTACACCTTC.

This clone was counted once. The chain links TRBV18 to TRBJ1-2, with 9 bases aligning to TRBD1. Germline assignment: CDR1 KGHSH and CDR2 LQKENI. V shed 3 bases and J 6 bases; nucleotides not matched to a gene: 5. The CDR3 is 14 residues long. CDR3 region: CASSPRTGGDGYTF. The CDR3, as DNA: TGTGCCAGCTCACCTCGAACAGGGGGCGATGGCTACACCTTC. Full variable domain (remainder filled in from reference TRBV18 and TRBJ1-2): NAGVMQNPRHLVRRRGQEARLRCSPMKGHSHVYWYRQLPEEGLKFMVYLQKENIIDESGMPKERFSAEFPKEGPSILRIQQVVRGDSAAYFCASSPRTGGDGYTFGSGTRLTVV.

The chain employs TRBV4-2 and TRBJ1-2, with D unresolved. Germline lookup yields CDR1 LGHNA and CDR2 YNFKEQ. The CDR3 extends over 14 amino acids. Trimming stripped 0 bases from V and 6 bases from J, with 11 bases between. This CDR3 is CASSQDRLGDGYTF. The CDR3 DNA sequence: TGTGCCAGCAGCCAAGATCGGCTCGGTGATGGCTACACCTTC.

CDR3 DNA sequence: TGTGCCAGCAGCTCCGACGGCAACTATGGCTACACCTTC. Amino acids: CASSSDGNYGYTF. The genes are TRBV7-8 and TRBJ1-2; D is undetermined. In germline, CDR1 is SGHVS, CDR2 FQNEAQ. V dropped 4 bases and J dropped 2 bases, with 8 bases sitting between them. CDR3 length: 13 amino acids.

The chain uses TRBV4-1 and TRBJ1-6; D remains ambiguous. CDR1 is MGHRA, CDR2 YSYEKL, per germline. V was clipped by 1 base and J by 7 bases, with 14 bases between them. This CDR3 region has 16 residues. CDR3 in DNA: TGCGCCAGCAGCCAAGGAGGCTGGGCCTTGAATTCACCCCTCCACTTT. This gives the protein CASSQGGWALNSPLHF.

This clone was detected once. This chain connects TRBV4-1 to TRBJ1-6; D unresolved. The length of the CDR3 is 17 residues. Between the trimmed V and J ends, which lost 0 bases and 9 bases, there was a span of 18 bases. Germline loops: CDR1 MGHRA, CDR2 YSYEKL. CDR3 in amino acids: CASSQEGARSLTSPLHF. CDR3 DNA sequence: TGCGCCAGCAGCCAAGAGGGAGCCCGATCCCTCACTTCACCCCTCCACTTT.

This clone has just a few counts. V is TRBV3-1 (or the pseudogene TRBV3-2) and J is TRBJ2-1; tentative D call: TRBD1 (6 bases). This CDR3 region has 12 residues. CDR1 and CDR2 (germline): LGHDT, YNNKEL (reference sequence). With 4 bases removed from V and 10 bases from J, the gap between germline ends came to 11 bases. In DNA, the CDR3 is TGTGCCAGCAGCCGGACAGTAACCGAGCAGTTCTTC. Translation: CASSRTVTEQFF.

The sample holds one count of this clone. The chain couples TRBV7-2 to TRBJ1-5; D remains ambiguous. The V end lost 2 bases, the J end lost 5 bases, and 7 bases lay between the germline ends. CDR1 is SGHTA and CDR2 is FQGNSA in the germline V gene. This CDR3 spans 13 amino acids. The CDR3 bases are TGTGCCAGCAGCTTATCCGGCGATCAGCCCCAGCATTTT. Its translation is CASSLSGDQPQHF.

In this sample, this clone turned up a few times. The CDR3 sequence is CASSELQGTYGYTF. As DNA, the CDR3 is TGTGCCAGCAGTGAGTTACAGGGGACCTATGGCTACACCTTC. This sequence joins TRBV2 and TRBJ1-2; 7 bases fit TRBD1. The CDR3 is 14 amino acids. J lost 4 bases, V lost 3 bases, and 5 bases had no gene match. Germline loops: CDR1 SNHLY, CDR2 FYNNEI. The full variable domain, its missing parts supplied by reference TRBV2 and TRBJ1-2, is EPEVTQTPSHQVTQMGQEVILRCVPISNHLYFYWYRQILGQKVEFLVSFYNNEISEKSEIFDDQFSVERPDGSNFTLKIRSTKLEDSAMYFCASSELQGTYGYTFGSGTRLTVV.

This chain uses TRBV7-2 with TRBJ2-7; 7 nucleotides line up with TRBD1. V dropped 1 base and J dropped 1; count of bases not matched to a gene: 4. The CDR3 spans 15 residues. The germline CDR1 and CDR2 sequences are SGHTA and FQGNSA. The CDR3: CASSLGTGGSYEQYF. In DNA, the CDR3 is TGTGCCAGCAGCTTAGGGACAGGCGGGTCCTACGAGCAGTACTTC.

The chain couples TRBV9 to TRBJ1-1; tentative D call: TRBD1 (6 bases). In germline, CDR1 is SGDLS, CDR2 YYNGEE. The CDR3 has 14 residues. Trimming removed 4 bases at V and 1 base at J, with 11 bases between. The CDR3: CASSPQGRNTEAFF. The DNA for the CDR3 is TGTGCCAGCAGCCCCCAGGGGCGGAACACTGAAGCTTTCTTT.

V usage is TRBV19 and J usage is TRBJ1-5; TRBD1 might be the D (5 bases). CDR1 and CDR2 (germline): LNHDA, SQIVND (reference sequence). The V end was cut by 6 bases, the J end by 4 bases, with 13 bases between. This CDR3 is built from 14 residues. The CDR3 DNA reads TGTGCCAGTAGAGGGGTAGGAGGGAATCAGCCCCAGCATTTT. Protein: CASRGVGGNQPQHF.

The chain combines TRBV27 with TRBJ1-2, with 10 positions matching TRBD1. V shed 3 bases and J 4 bases; nucleotides not matched to a gene: 2. This CDR3 contains 14 residues. The germline V gene encodes CDR1 MNHEY and CDR2 SMNVEV (reference sequence). The CDR3 here is CASSFGQGGYGYTF. The CDR3 nucleotides read TGTGCCAGCAGTTTCGGACAGGGGGGCTATGGCTACACCTTC.

The J gene is TRBJ1-4, the V gene TRBV5-8; D remains ambiguous. The V gene's germline CDR1 is SGHTS and CDR2 YDEGEE. This CDR3 comprises 13 residues. Trimming stripped 6 bases from V and 8 bases from J, with 14 bases between. CDR3 residues: CASNFQSSEKLFF. CDR3 sequence (DNA): TGTGCCAGCAACTTCCAGAGTAGCGAAAAACTGTTTTTT.

On this clone itself: Other DNA variants within this sample encode the same CDR3. The chain is built from TRBV2 and TRBJ1-1; D gene ambiguous. V gave up 4 bases and J gave up 2 bases, with 8 bases separating them. CDR1 is SNHLY, CDR2 FYNNEI, per germline. The CDR3 has 13 residues. The CDR3 DNA reads TGTGCCAGCAGTGTTGGTCTTAACACTGAAGCTTTCTTT. The encoded protein is CASSVGLNTEAFF.

The chain combines TRBV4-1 with TRBJ2-3; D remains unclear. The germline CDR1 and CDR2 sequences are MGHRA and YSYEKL. This CDR3 is built from 14 residues. The V gene lost 1 base and the J gene lost 2 bases, with 7 bases spanning the gap. The CDR3 sequence is CASSQVGPTDTQYF. DNA of the CDR3: TGCGCCAGCAGCCAAGTGGGCCCCACAGATACGCAGTATTTT.

The V gene is TRBV5-1, the J gene TRBJ2-7, with 8 positions matching TRBD1. The CDR3 has 14 amino acids. J was trimmed by 6 bases and V by 4 bases; bases with no gene match: 9. Germline V lookup: CDR1 SGHRS, CDR2 YFSETQ. The CDR3 loop is CASSPGQGAIEQYF. The CDR3 DNA follows: TGCGCCAGCAGCCCCGGGCAGGGGGCAATCGAGCAGTACTTC. The whole variable domain, remainder taken from reference TRBV5-1 and TRBJ2-7, is KAGVTQTPRYLIKTRGQQVTLSCSPISGHRSVSWYQQTPGQGLQFLFEYFSETQRNKGNFPGRFSGRQFSNSRSEMNVSTLELGDSALYLCASSPGQGAIEQYFGPGTRLTVT.

CDR3 DNA sequence: TGTGCCTGGAGTGTACGAAGAAGAGGAGATGGCTACACCTTC. This translates into CAWSVRRRGDGYTF. This chain uses TRBV30 with TRBJ1-2; no clear D. Germline V gives CDR1 GTSNPN, CDR2 SVGIG (reference sequence). V was clipped by 0 bases and J by 6 bases, with 14 bases between them. This CDR3 is 14 amino acids long.

The chain uses TRBV10-2 and TRBJ2-7; D possibly matches TRBD1 or TRBD2 (5 bases each). CDR3 length: 13 amino acids. The germline gives CDR1 WSHSY, CDR2 SAAADI. The V end lost 8 bases, the J end lost 3 bases, and 14 bases lay between the germline ends. DNA for the CDR3: TGCGCCAGCCGGCTGGGACGGCACTACGAGCAGTACTTC. It specifies CASRLGRHYEQYF.